Presented here are 10 T cell receptor beta chains from one specimen sequenced in a study of blood T cells in healthy people across ages. Primed by a sample-barcoded 5' primer and a J-beta primer mix, a second PCR proceeded for 7 to 11 cycles. MiXCR was run by TCRdb on the 5' RACE reads, yielding one entry per CDR3 protein. The sample shows hundreds of thousands of distinct CDR3 sequences, roughly 60% of them seen only once. Sequencing was carried out using blood. The receptors shown here come from a man aged 30-40 years in good health.

For this clonotype: Germline and junction disagree at one end, which may indicate a read error. The chain combines TRBV5-1 with TRBJ2-5; no clear D. Germline CDR1 reads SGHRS; CDR2 reads YFSETQ. This CDR3 is 14 amino acids long. The CDR3 DNA reads as TGCGCCAGCAGCTTGACGACTCTACAAGAGGCCCAGTACTTC. As protein: CASSLTTLQEAQYF. Variable domain in full (rest from reference TRBV5-1 and TRBJ2-5): KAGVTQTPRYLIKTRGQQVTLSCSPISGHRSVSWYQQTPGQGLQFLFEYFSETQRNKGNFPGRFSGRQFSNSRSEMNVSTLELGDSALYLCASSLTTLQEAQYFGPGTRLLVL.

This clonotype appeared a single time. Compared with germline, one end of the junction differs, possibly owing to a read error. In DNA, the CDR3 is TGCGCCAGCAGCTCCGATGGGGGTTACGGCTGCACCTTC. Its protein is CASSSDGGYGCTF. The genes are TRBV5-1 and TRBJ1-2; weak D call: TRBD1 (5 bases). Germline V gene lookup returns CDR1 SGHRS and CDR2 YFSETQ. The CDR3 has 13 residues.

The chain recombines TRBV3-1 with TRBJ1-1; D possibly corresponds to TRBD1 (6 bases). CDR1 and CDR2 (germline): LGHDT, YNNKEL (reference sequence). Trimming took 2 bases from V and 4 from J, leaving 14 bases between them. The CDR3 covers 15 residues. The CDR3 loop is CASSQTGRLGTEAFF. As DNA, the CDR3 is TGTGCCAGCAGCCAAACAGGGAGGTTGGGCACTGAAGCTTTCTTT.

A few counts support this clonotype. The genes are TRBV12-3 or TRBV12-4 and TRBJ1-2, with D tentatively TRBD1 (5 bases). Trimming pared 3 bases from V and 2 bases from J, leaving 13 bases between. The length of the CDR3 is 15 residues. DNA for the CDR3: TGTGCCAGCAGTTTTGGGGGGAGTGTCAACTATGGCTACACCTTC. Its protein is CASSFGGSVNYGYTF.

The chain uses TRBV9 and TRBJ2-1, with D maybe TRBD1 (5 bases). The end of the DNA aligns better with TRBJ2-7, so the J call may be wrong. CDR3 length: 14 residues. Germline V gene data show CDR1 as SGDLS and CDR2 as YYNGEE. CDR3: CASSRVGAYNEQYF. The CDR3 DNA sequence: TGTGCCAGCAGCAGGGTAGGGGCGTACAATGAGCAGTACTTC.

The genes are TRBV4-3 and TRBJ2-1; possibly TRBD2 for D (6 bases). Germline CDR1 reads LGHNA; CDR2 reads YSLEER. The CDR3 is 14 amino acids. Trimming took 3 bases from V and 9 from J, leaving 15 bases between them. The CDR3 sequence is CASSHEGGKGEQFF. In nucleotides, the CDR3 is TGCGCCAGCAGCCACGAGGGAGGAAAGGGTGAGCAGTTCTTC.

The rearrangement links TRBV20-1 to TRBJ2-7; D is tentatively TRBD1 or TRBD2 (6 bases each). The DNA end favors TRBJ2-5, so the J call may be wrong. CDR1 and CDR2 from the germline V gene are DFQATT and SNEGSKA (reference sequence). This CDR3 is 14 amino acids long. CDR3 bases: TGCAGTGCTAGCTTCCCGGGGGCCGTAGAGACCCAGTACTTC. Its translation: CSASFPGAVETQYF.

CDR3: CATSRQFNQPQHF. DNA of the CDR3: TGTGCCACCAGCAGGCAGTTCAATCAGCCCCAGCATTTT. The chain carries TRBV15 and TRBJ1-5; D not resolved. Germline V gene lookup returns CDR1 LNHNV and CDR2 YYDKDF (reference sequence). CDR3 size: 13 residues. V was trimmed by 3 bases and J by 3 bases, leaving 6 bases between them.

The chain is built from TRBV28 and TRBJ2-3; no clear D. V was cut by 6 bases and J by 6 bases, with 22 bases left in between. The CDR3 sequence is 16 residues long. Germline assignment: CDR1 MDHEN and CDR2 SYDVKM. The DNA of the CDR3 is TGTGCCAGCAGCCCAACGGACGGAGCCTACTTCGATACGCAGTATTTT. The encoded protein is CASSPTDGAYFDTQYF.

V gene TRBV27 combines with J gene TRBJ2-5, with TRBD1 as a possible D gene (6 bases). The length of the CDR3 is 13 residues. The V end was cut by 4 bases, the J end by 11 bases, with 17 bases between. Germline assignment: CDR1 MNHEY and CDR2 SMNVEV (reference sequence). This chain's CDR3 is CASSSTGSGEQYF. CDR3 DNA: TGTGCCAGCAGTTCAACAGGGTCTGGGGAGCAGTACTTC.